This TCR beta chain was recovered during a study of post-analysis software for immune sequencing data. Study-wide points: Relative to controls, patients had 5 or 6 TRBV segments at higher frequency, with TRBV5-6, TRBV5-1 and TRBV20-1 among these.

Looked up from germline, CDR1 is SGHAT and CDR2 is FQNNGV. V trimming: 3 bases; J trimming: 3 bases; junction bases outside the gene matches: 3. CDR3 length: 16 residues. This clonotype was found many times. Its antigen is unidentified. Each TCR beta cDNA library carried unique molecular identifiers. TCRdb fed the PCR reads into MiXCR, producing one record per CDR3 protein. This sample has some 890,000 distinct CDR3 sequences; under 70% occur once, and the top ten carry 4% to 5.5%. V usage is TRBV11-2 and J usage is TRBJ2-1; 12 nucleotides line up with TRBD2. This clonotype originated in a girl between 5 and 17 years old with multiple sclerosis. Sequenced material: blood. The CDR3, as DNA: TGTGCCAGCAGCTTGCGACTAGCGGGGGTCTACAATGAGCAGTTCTTC. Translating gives CASSLRLAGVYNEQFF.